These 17 T cell receptor beta chains originate from one sample sequenced in a study of T cell responses to AZD1222 COVID-19 vaccine. Profiling relied on immunoSEQ multiplex PCR, and the TCRdb table lists in-frame clones only, not all of them. Of 150,000 to 200,000 clones listed, roughly 92% are singletons. The input for sequencing was peripheral blood, taken on day 0 of AZD1222 vaccination. These TCRs come from an adult in good health.

The chain carries TRBV2 and TRBJ2-7, with 8 bases aligning to TRBD1. CDR1 SNHLY and CDR2 FYNNEI come from the germline V gene. This CDR3 region has 14 residues. Germline trimming cut 5 bases from V and 7 bases from J; bases unmatched to any gene: 10. Here the CDR3 DNA reads TGTGCCAGCAGTTTGGACAGGGCAATAAATGAGCAGTACTTC. Its translation: CASSLDRAINEQYF.

The genes are TRBV29-1 and TRBJ1-1; the D is unclear. V lost 6 bases and J 0 bases, leaving 14 bases between the germline ends. Germline V lookup: CDR1 SQVTM, CDR2 ANQGSEA. This CDR3 has 14 amino acids. CDR3 amino acids: CSVSYVLMNTEAFF. As DNA, the CDR3 is TGCAGCGTCTCATACGTTCTCATGAACACTGAAGCTTTCTTT.

The V call is TRBV5-1, the J call TRBJ2-2; TRBD1 matches at 8 bases. V lost 9 bases and J lost 5; bases outside the gene matches: 3. The CDR3 has 12 amino acids. The germline V gene encodes CDR1 SGHRS and CDR2 YFSETQ. The DNA of the CDR3 is TGCGCCACCCGGACAGGGACCGGGGAGCTGTTTTTT. Translating gives CATRTGTGELFF.

This chain connects TRBV4-1 to TRBJ1-3, with 7 bases that match TRBD1. There are 13 residues in the CDR3. The germline V gene encodes CDR1 MGHRA and CDR2 YSYEKL. Unmatched junction bases numbered 2, after V lost 0 bases and J lost 9 bases. The CDR3 DNA is TGCGCCAGCAGCCAAGAACAGGGGACCACCATATATTTT. The encoded protein is CASSQEQGTTIYF.

This rearrangement joins TRBV5-4 to TRBJ1-1, with D unclear. V was pared by 1 base and J by 4 bases, with 17 bases between. From germline, CDR1 is SGHNT and CDR2 YYREEE (reference sequence). CDR3 length: 16 residues. The CDR3 bases are TGTGCCAGCAGCTTGCCTACGGGGTCTAGGAGCACTGAAGCTTTCTTT. Translation: CASSLPTGSRSTEAFF.

The chain links TRBV7-9 to TRBJ1-4; TRBD1 matches 8 bases. Germline V gives CDR1 SEHNR, CDR2 FQNEAQ (reference sequence). This CDR3 spans 17 amino acids. The ends lost 1 base at V and 10 bases at J; junction bases unmatched: 14. DNA of the CDR3: TGTGCCAGCAGCTTAGAGTGGTTTGGACAGGGTATTGGAAAACTGTTTTTT. This encodes CASSLEWFGQGIGKLFF.

CDR3 residues: CASSPPTDTQYF. The CDR3, as DNA: TGTGCCAGCAGCCCTCCCACAGATACGCAGTATTTT. This rearrangement joins TRBV7-9 to TRBJ2-3; D not resolved. Trimming took off 5 bases at V and 2 bases at J, with 5 bases between the two ends. Germline CDR1 is SEHNR and CDR2 is FQNEAQ (reference sequence). This CDR3 has 12 residues.

V usage is TRBV7-8 and J usage is TRBJ1-6; no clear D gene. Trimming removed 0 bases from V and 9 bases from J, with 12 bases in between. Germline assignment: CDR1 SGHVS and CDR2 FQNEAQ. This CDR3 comprises 15 residues. The CDR3 region is CASSLAPSGGSPLHF. Written as DNA, the CDR3 is TGTGCCAGCAGCTTAGCTCCGTCAGGTGGTTCACCCCTCCACTTT.

The CDR3 loop is CASSVSSTDTQYF. CDR3 sequence (DNA): TGTGCCAGCTCAGTCTCCAGCACAGATACGCAGTATTTT. The genes are TRBV6-5 and TRBJ2-3; D unclear. The CDR3 length is 13 residues. Germline assignment: CDR1 MNHEY and CDR2 SVGAGI. V was pared by 8 bases and J by 0 bases, with 9 bases between.

The chain uses TRBV7-2 and TRBJ2-5, with D perhaps matching TRBD2 (5 bases). The germline V and J ends were trimmed by 1 base and 5 bases, with 11 bases remaining between them. Germline V gives CDR1 SGHTA, CDR2 FQGNSA. The CDR3 length is 14 residues. The CDR3 DNA reads TGTGCCAGCAGCTTAGGAGGACTCGGGGAGACCCAGTACTTC. It is translated as CASSLGGLGETQYF.

The chain combines TRBV27 with TRBJ2-3; 11 bases line up with TRBD2. J lost 0 bases, V lost 6 bases, and 11 bases had no gene match. There are 18 residues in the CDR3. Germline V CDR1 and CDR2: MNHEY, SMNVEV (reference sequence). The CDR3 is CASSPLLAGVTSTDTQYF. CDR3 nucleotides: TGTGCCAGCAGCCCCCTACTAGCGGGGGTTACTAGCACAGATACGCAGTATTTT.

The chain links TRBV5-4 to TRBJ1-2; D unresolved. The CDR3 is 13 residues long. Germline loops: CDR1 SGHNT, CDR2 YYREEE (reference sequence). V lost 1 base and J lost 3, with 7 bases in between. DNA of the CDR3: TGTGCCAGCAGCTTGACGGAGTACTATGGCTACACCTTC. This sequence encodes CASSLTEYYGYTF.

The chain uses TRBV6-5 and TRBJ2-4; D unresolved. Trimming stripped 2 bases from V and 8 bases from J, with 4 bases between. The CDR3 is 11 residues long. CDR1 MNHEY and CDR2 SVGAGI come from the germline V gene. The DNA for the CDR3 is TGTGCCAGCAGTTACCGGGACATTCAGTACTTC. This encodes CASSYRDIQYF.

The chain couples TRBV6-4 to TRBJ1-1, with D perhaps TRBD1 (5 bases). The germline V and J ends were trimmed by 6 bases and 5 bases, with 19 bases remaining between them. The germline CDR1 and CDR2 sequences are MRHNA and SNTAGT. The CDR3 spans 15 residues. The CDR3 loop reads CASSPGTGLMTEAFF. The CDR3 coding sequence is TGTGCCAGCAGCCCAGGGACGGGGTTGATGACTGAAGCTTTCTTT.

The V gene is TRBV2, the J gene TRBJ2-7, with 14 bases lining up with TRBD2. The CDR3 is 16 residues long. Germline V gene data show CDR1 as SNHLY and CDR2 as FYNNEI. Unmatched junction bases numbered 5, after V lost 6 bases and J lost 1 base. The CDR3, as DNA: TGTGCCAGCAGAGGCGGGACTAGCGGGAGATCCTACGAGCAGTACTTC. Its protein product is CASRGGTSGRSYEQYF.

CDR3 loop: CAISESSRFTDTQYF. DNA for the CDR3: TGTGCCATCAGTGAGTCGAGCAGGTTCACAGATACGCAGTATTTT. The rearrangement joins TRBV10-3 to TRBJ2-3; unclear D gene. The CDR3 contains 15 residues. Germline assignment: CDR1 ENHRY and CDR2 SYGVKD. With 0 bases removed from V and 2 bases from J, the gap between germline ends came to 9 bases.

This clone has only one observation. The rearrangement uses TRBV4-1 and TRBJ1-2, with 9 bases that match TRBD1. V was clipped by 4 bases and J by 5 bases; unmatched bases: 11. Germline V gene data show CDR1 as MGHRA and CDR2 as YSYEKL. The CDR3 is 16 amino acids. CDR3 amino acids: CASSRDVRDRVYGYTF. CDR3 DNA: TGCGCCAGCAGCCGAGACGTCCGGGACAGGGTTTATGGCTACACCTTC.